The 20 T cell receptor beta chains below were found in one sample sequenced in a study of shared clonotypes between healthy human individuals. TCRdb's table, derived via immunoSEQ multiplex PCR, lists solely in-frame clones and lacks some. The table records approximately 510,000 clones, about four fifths of them present only once. The material sequenced was PBMCs. These receptors originate from a woman aged 40 to 50 in good health. Some clones in this sample may be carry-over from other donors' samples.

The sample holds one count of this clone. The chain uses TRBV10-2 and TRBJ2-2, with 7 bases aligning to TRBD2. The V and J ends lost 4 bases and 6 bases, in that order; junction bases with no gene match: 2. The CDR3 has 13 amino acids. From germline, CDR1 is WSHSY and CDR2 SAAADI. The CDR3 protein is CASSVTSPGELFF. Written as DNA, the CDR3 is TGCGCCAGCAGTGTGACTAGCCCCGGGGAGCTGTTTTTT.

The rearrangement joins TRBV6-5 to TRBJ2-7, with D tentatively TRBD1 (6 bases). The V end was cut by 4 bases, the J end by 5 bases, with 15 bases between. CDR1 MNHEY and CDR2 SVGAGI come from the germline V gene. The CDR3 extends over 14 amino acids. The CDR3 region has the DNA TGTGCCAGCAGTTTAATCCAGGGGAGCGACGAGCAGTACTTC. This sequence encodes CASSLIQGSDEQYF.

The chain combines TRBV5-1 with TRBJ2-7; the D gene could be TRBD1 or TRBD2 (6 bases each). This CDR3 is built from 13 residues. Germline V gene data show CDR1 as SGHRS and CDR2 as YFSETQ. Trimming took 2 bases from V and 6 from J, leaving 12 bases between them. The CDR3 loop is CASSLGGGLEQYF. In DNA form, the CDR3 reads TGCGCCAGCAGCTTAGGTGGGGGGCTCGAGCAGTACTTC.

The chain has TRBV7-9 and TRBJ2-7; a weak D match, TRBD2 (6 bases). The V gene lost 6 bases and the J gene lost 0 bases, with 15 bases spanning the gap. Germline CDR1 reads SEHNR; CDR2 reads FQNEAQ (reference sequence). The CDR3 is 15 residues long. In nucleotides, the CDR3 is TGTGCCAGCAGAAGCCGGGACTCCAACTCCTACGAGCAGTACTTC. It is translated as CASRSRDSNSYEQYF.

The chain couples TRBV19 to TRBJ1-4; weak D call: TRBD1 (5 bases). The CDR3 is made up of 16 amino acids. The germline gives CDR1 LNHDA, CDR2 SQIVND (reference sequence). V was cut by 3 bases and J by 7 bases, with 18 bases left in between. The CDR3 region is CASSMLGRAMGEKLFF. The CDR3 nucleotides read TGTGCCAGTAGTATGTTGGGACGGGCGATGGGTGAAAAACTGTTTTTT. The full variable domain, its missing parts supplied by reference TRBV19 and TRBJ1-4, is DGGITQSPKYLFRKEGQNVTLSCEQNLNHDAMYWYRQDPGQGLRLIYYSQIVNDFQKGDIAEGYSVSREKKESFPLTVTSAQKNPTAFYLCASSMLGRAMGEKLFFGSGTQLSVL.

This chain uses TRBV28 with TRBJ2-7; possibly TRBD2 for D (6 bases). This CDR3 has 12 residues. V was shortened by 6 bases and J by 1 base, with 7 bases between the two germline ends. Germline assignment: CDR1 MDHEN and CDR2 SYDVKM. CDR3 sequence (DNA): TGTGCCAGCAGGAGCGGGTCCTACGAGCAGTACTTC. It encodes CASRSGSYEQYF.

The V gene is TRBV5-1, the J gene TRBJ2-4, with 8 bases fitting TRBD1. The V and J ends lost 1 base and 6 bases, in that order; junction bases with no gene match: 3. This CDR3 has 14 residues. Germline loops: CDR1 SGHRS, CDR2 YFSETQ. CDR3 region: CASSLQGAGNIQYF. The CDR3 DNA is TGCGCCAGCAGCTTGCAGGGGGCGGGAAACATTCAGTACTTC.

The V call is TRBV6-5, the J call TRBJ2-5; 9 nucleotides align to TRBD1. This CDR3 is 15 amino acids long. The V segment lost 5 bases and the J segment 4 bases; nucleotides outside the gene matches: 8. Germline loops: CDR1 MNHEY, CDR2 SVGAGI. CDR3 region: CASSPQGAVGETQYF. In DNA form, the CDR3 reads TGTGCCAGCAGTCCACAGGGGGCGGTAGGAGAGACCCAGTACTTC.

This sequence joins TRBV27 and TRBJ1-5, with D possibly matching TRBD1 (5 bases). CDR1 is MNHEY and CDR2 is SMNVEV in the germline V gene (reference sequence). CDR3 length: 16 amino acids. V lost 5 bases and J lost 5, with 19 bases in between. The DNA for the CDR3 is TGTGCCAGCAGTGGCGCCCAGCCCCGAGGGGATCAGCCCCAGCATTTT. As protein: CASSGAQPRGDQPQHF.

The chain employs TRBV5-1 and TRBJ2-2; a weak D match, TRBD1 (6 bases). The germline CDR1 and CDR2 sequences are SGHRS and YFSETQ. This CDR3 spans 13 amino acids. With 6 bases removed from V and 4 bases from J, the gap between germline ends came to 10 bases. The CDR3 reads CASTRGGTGELFF. The CDR3 bases are TGCGCCAGCACACGAGGGGGCACCGGGGAGCTGTTTTTT.

The genes are TRBV11-3 and TRBJ2-7, with TRBD2 matching over 8 bases. V gave up 5 bases and J gave up 6 bases; unmatched junction bases: 9. This CDR3 spans 14 amino acids. Germline assignment: CDR1 SGHNT and CDR2 YENEEA. The CDR3 DNA sequence: TGTGCCAGCAGCCCGGGACTAGGATCGATCGAGCAGTACTTC. The encoded protein is CASSPGLGSIEQYF.

About this clone: The sample contains more than one DNA sequence encoding this CDR3. The genes are TRBV28 and TRBJ2-7; D is unresolved. Per germline, CDR1 MDHEN and CDR2 SYDVKM. Trimming took 1 base from V and 3 from J, leaving 4 bases between them. The CDR3 covers 12 residues. The CDR3 loop is CASSLSSYEQYF. Here the CDR3 DNA reads TGTGCCAGCAGTTTATCGAGCTACGAGCAGTACTTC.

The chain carries TRBV5-8 and TRBJ2-1, with 13 bases aligning to TRBD2. Germline CDR1 and CDR2: SGHTS and YDEGEE. V lost 3 bases to trimming and J lost 8 bases; unmatched junction nucleotides: 11. CDR3 length equals 17 residues. CDR3 protein: CASSSRLAGGWGDEQFF. The CDR3 region has the DNA TGTGCCAGCAGCTCCAGACTAGCGGGAGGCTGGGGGGATGAGCAGTTCTTC.

The chain combines TRBV2 with TRBJ2-7, with D uncertain. The CDR3 spans 12 residues. CDR1 is SNHLY and CDR2 is FYNNEI in the germline V gene. V shed 0 bases and J shed 6 bases, with 6 bases lying between them. DNA of the CDR3: TGTGCCAGCAGTGAAGCGCAGTTCGAGCAGTACTTC. Protein product: CASSEAQFEQYF.

This chain connects TRBV9 to TRBJ1-4; weak D call: TRBD1 (5 bases). This CDR3 is 14 amino acids long. Germline V gene lookup returns CDR1 SGDLS and CDR2 YYNGEE. V was trimmed by 2 bases and J by 3 bases, leaving 8 bases between them. The CDR3 protein is CASSVGGANEKLFF. The CDR3 region has the DNA TGTGCCAGCAGCGTCGGGGGAGCTAATGAAAAACTGTTTTTT.

This clone appeared a few times. This chain uses TRBV5-8 with TRBJ2-2; D remains ambiguous. The CDR3 is made up of 14 amino acids. The germline CDR1 and CDR2 sequences are SGHTS and YDEGEE. Trimming pared 0 bases from V and 3 bases from J, leaving 6 bases between. The CDR3 loop reads CASSLAFYTGELFF. The CDR3 nucleotides are TGTGCCAGCAGCTTGGCCTTCTACACCGGGGAGCTGTTTTTT.

This rearrangement joins TRBV9 to TRBJ2-2; 8 nucleotides align to TRBD2. The V and J ends lost 0 bases and 5 bases, in that order; junction bases with no gene match: 9. There are 17 residues in the CDR3. In germline, CDR1 is SGDLS, CDR2 YYNGEE. The CDR3 sequence is CASSVVTGGLNTGELFF. The CDR3 DNA is TGTGCCAGCAGCGTAGTGACGGGAGGGCTGAATACCGGGGAGCTGTTTTTT.

The chain uses TRBV7-9 and TRBJ2-3; weak D call: TRBD2 (6 bases). The germline V gene encodes CDR1 SEHNR and CDR2 FQNEAQ (reference sequence). Trimming took 2 bases from V and 1 from J, leaving 13 bases between them. CDR3 length equals 16 residues. The CDR3, as DNA: TGTGCCAGCAGCTTAACCGGGACTGGGGGCACAGATACGCAGTATTTT. Protein: CASSLTGTGGTDTQYF. Combining the CDR3 with reference TRBV7-9 and TRBJ2-3 gives the whole variable domain DTGVSQNPRHKITKRGQNVTFRCDPISEHNRLYWYRQTLGQGPEFLTYFQNEAQLEKSRLLSDRFSAERPKGSFSTLEIQRTEQGDSAMYLCASSLTGTGGTDTQYFGPGTRLTVL.

A single count supports this clone. The chain uses TRBV7-9 and TRBJ2-7; no reliable D call. The V gene's germline CDR1 is SEHNR and CDR2 FQNEAQ (reference sequence). Trimming stripped 3 bases from V and 4 bases from J, with 19 bases between. The CDR3 has 16 residues. The chain's CDR3 is CASSLSQTRPPYEQYF. The CDR3 DNA reads as TGTGCCAGCAGCTTGTCACAAACACGGCCCCCTTACGAGCAGTACTTC.

The J gene is TRBJ2-3, the V gene TRBV15; D is ambiguous. The V end lost 1 base, the J end lost 4 bases, and 6 bases lay between the germline ends. CDR1 and CDR2 (germline): LNHNV, YYDKDF (reference sequence). The CDR3 consists of 13 residues. The CDR3 sequence is CATSRGGADTQYF. Here the CDR3 DNA reads TGTGCCACCAGCAGAGGAGGAGCAGATACGCAGTATTTT.